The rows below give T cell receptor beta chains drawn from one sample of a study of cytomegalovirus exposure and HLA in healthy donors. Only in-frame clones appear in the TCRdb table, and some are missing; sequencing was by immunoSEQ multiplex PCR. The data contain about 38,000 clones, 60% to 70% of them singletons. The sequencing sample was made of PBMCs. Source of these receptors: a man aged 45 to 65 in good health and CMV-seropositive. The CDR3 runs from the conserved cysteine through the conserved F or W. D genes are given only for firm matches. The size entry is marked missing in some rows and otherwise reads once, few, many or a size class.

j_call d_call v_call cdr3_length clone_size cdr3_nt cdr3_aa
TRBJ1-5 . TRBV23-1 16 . TGCGCCAGCAGTCCCCTCAACCGGGTCCCAAATCAGCCCCAGCATTTT CASSPLNRVPNQPQHF
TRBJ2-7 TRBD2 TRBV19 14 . TGTGCCAGTAGTATAGAGGGCGGGGGCTACGAGCAGTACTTC CASSIEGGGYEQYF
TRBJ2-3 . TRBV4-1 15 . TGCGCCAGCAGCCAAGAAAGGCTAGCCACAGATACGCAGTATTTT CASSQERLATDTQYF
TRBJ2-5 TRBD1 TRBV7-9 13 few TGTTCCAGCAGCCTTGACAGGGGTGAGACCCAGTACTTC CSSSLDRGETQYF
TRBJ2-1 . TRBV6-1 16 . TGTGCCAGCAGTGAGGCGGGGGCAGTGGCCTACAATGAGCAGTTCTTC CASSEAGAVAYNEQFF
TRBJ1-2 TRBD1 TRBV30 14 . TGTGCCTGGAGTGTAGGACAGGCGAACTATGGCTACACCTTC CAWSVGQANYGYTF
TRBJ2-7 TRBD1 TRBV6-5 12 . TGTGCCAGCAGGACAGGGTCCTACGAGCAGTACTTC CASRTGSYEQYF
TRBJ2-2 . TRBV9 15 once TGTGCCAGCAGCGTAGCCCTAACGAACACCGGGGAGCTGTTTTTT CASSVALTNTGELFF
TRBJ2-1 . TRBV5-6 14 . TGTGCCAGCAGCTTGGTCCTGCGGGGAGATGAGCAGTTCTTC CASSLVLRGDEQFF
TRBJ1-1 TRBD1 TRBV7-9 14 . TGTGCCAGCAGTAGACAGGGAATATACACTGAAGCTTTCTTT CASSRQGIYTEAFF
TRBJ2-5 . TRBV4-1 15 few TGCGCCAGCAGCCAAGATCGTAACTTACAAGAGACCCAGTACTTC CASSQDRNLQETQYF
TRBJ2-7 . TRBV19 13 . TGTGCCAGTAGTATCAGGGGAAGGTACGAGCAGTACTTC CASSIRGRYEQYF
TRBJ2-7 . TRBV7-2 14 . TGTGCCAGCAGCGGCGGAGGGCGGGCCTACGAGCAGTACTTC CASSGGGRAYEQYF
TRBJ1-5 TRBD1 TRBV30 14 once TGTGCCTGGCGTGGGGCAGGGGGCGGTCAGCCCCAGCATTTT CAWRGAGGGQPQHF
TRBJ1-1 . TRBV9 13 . TGTGCCAGCAGCCCAAACACCTACACTGAAGCTTTCTTT CASSPNTYTEAFF
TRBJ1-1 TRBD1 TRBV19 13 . TGTGCCAGTAGCAAGGACAGGGACACTGAAGCTTTCTTT CASSKDRDTEAFF
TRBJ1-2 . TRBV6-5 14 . TGTGCCAGCAGACAGGTCGGGGGGCTCTATGGCTACACCTTC CASRQVGGLYGYTF
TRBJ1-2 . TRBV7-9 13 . TGTGCCAGCAGCGCCTCAGAAAACTATGGCTACACCTTC CASSASENYGYTF
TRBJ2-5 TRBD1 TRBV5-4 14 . TGTGCCAGCAGACTACAGGGGGCGGGGGAGACCCAGTACTTC CASRLQGAGETQYF
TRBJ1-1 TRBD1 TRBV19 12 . TGTGCCACAGACAGGGGAAACACTGAAGCTTTCTTT CATDRGNTEAFF
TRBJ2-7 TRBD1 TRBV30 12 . TGTGCCTGGAGTGGACAGGGGCACGAGCAGTACTTC CAWSGQGHEQYF
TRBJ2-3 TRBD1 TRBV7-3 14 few TGTGCCAGCAGCCGAGGGGGCGGCGCAGATACGCAGTATTTT CASSRGGGADTQYF
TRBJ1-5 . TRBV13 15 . TGTGCCAGCAGCTCACACTTGACAGAAAATCAGCCCCAGCATTTT CASSSHLTENQPQHF
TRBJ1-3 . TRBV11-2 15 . TGTGCCAGCAGCGCCGGACAGAGCTCTGGAAACACCATATATTTT CASSAGQSSGNTIYF
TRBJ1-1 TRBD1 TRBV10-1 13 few TGCGCCAGCAGTGCGACAGGGGAGGCTGAAGCTTTCTTT CASSATGEAEAFF
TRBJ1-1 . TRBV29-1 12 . TGCAGCGCCCTTGAGGTAGCGACTGAAGCTTTCTTT CSALEVATEAFF
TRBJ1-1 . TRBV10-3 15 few TGTGCCATCAGTGGGGGGGAAGGAAGGAACACTGAAGCTTTCTTT CAISGGEGRNTEAFF
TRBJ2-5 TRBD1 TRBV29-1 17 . TGCAGCGTTGAAGAAGGGGGACAGGGTCCAGGTGAGGAGACCCAGTACTTC CSVEEGGQGPGEETQYF
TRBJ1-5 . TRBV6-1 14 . TGTGCCAGCAGTGAAGGAGCTCCATCTCAGCCCCAGCATTTT CASSEGAPSQPQHF
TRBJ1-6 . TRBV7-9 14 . TGTGCCAGCAGCTTCGACTGGGATAATTCACCCCTCCACTTT CASSFDWDNSPLHF
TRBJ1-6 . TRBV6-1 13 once TGTGCCAGCAGTGACCGTACGGGTTCACCCCTCCACTTT CASSDRTGSPLHF
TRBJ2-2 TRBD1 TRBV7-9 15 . TGTGCCAGCAGCCTACGGACAGGGGGGTCCGGGGAGCTGTTTTTT CASSLRTGGSGELFF
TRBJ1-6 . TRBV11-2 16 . TGTGCCAGCAGCTTAGTAATAGGGATAACTAGTTCACCCCTCCACTTT CASSLVIGITSSPLHF
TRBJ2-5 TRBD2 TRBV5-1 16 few TGCGCCAGCAGCTTGGGGGGTAGCGGGGGACAAGAGACCCAGTACTTC CASSLGGSGGQETQYF
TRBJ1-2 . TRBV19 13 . TGTGCCAGTAGTACCGGGACTGGCTATGGCTACACCTTC CASSTGTGYGYTF
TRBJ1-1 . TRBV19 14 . TGTGCCAGTAGTTTCTCGGGGGGCGACACTGAAGCTTTCTTT CASSFSGGDTEAFF
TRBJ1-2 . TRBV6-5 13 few TGTGCCAGCAGTTCCACCCCGGGCTATGGCTACACCTTC CASSSTPGYGYTF
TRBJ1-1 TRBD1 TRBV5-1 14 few TGCGCCAGCAGCCCGAGGACAGGGAACACTGAAGCTTTCTTT CASSPRTGNTEAFF
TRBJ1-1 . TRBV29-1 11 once TGCAGCGTTGAAGGTCCAGTTGAAGCTTTCTTT CSVEGPVEAFF
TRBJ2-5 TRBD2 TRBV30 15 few TGTGCCTGGAGCGCGGGGACTAGCGGGGGAGGGACCCAGTACTTC CAWSAGTSGGGTQYF
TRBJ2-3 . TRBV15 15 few TGTGCCACCAGCAGAGGGGGGCCCAGCACAGATACGCAGTATTTT CATSRGGPSTDTQYF
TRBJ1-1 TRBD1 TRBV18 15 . TGTGCCAGCTCACTGGACAGGGGGGGGAACACTGAAGCTTTCTTT CASSLDRGGNTEAFF
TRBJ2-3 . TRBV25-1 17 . TGTGCCAGCAGCGGCAGACCCTCATTAATACTACGAGATACGCAGTATTTT CASSGRPSLILRDTQYF
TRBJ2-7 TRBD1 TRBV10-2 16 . TGCGCCAGCAGTGAGGGGGGGACAGGGGGCTCCTACGAGCAGTACTTC CASSEGGTGGSYEQYF
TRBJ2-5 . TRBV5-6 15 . TGTGCCAGCAGCCCGTTAACTAGGGACCAAGAGACCCAGTACTTC CASSPLTRDQETQYF
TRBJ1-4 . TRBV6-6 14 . TGTGCCAGCAGTCCCCCGGGATATAATGAAAAACTGTTTTTT CASSPPGYNEKLFF
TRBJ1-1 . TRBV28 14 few TGTGCCAGCAGTTTAATCAGGGTTGGGACTGAAGCTTTCTTT CASSLIRVGTEAFF
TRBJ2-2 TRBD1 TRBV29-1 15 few TGCAGCGTTAGGGACAGCAACACGAACACCGGGGAGCTGTTTTTT CSVRDSNTNTGELFF
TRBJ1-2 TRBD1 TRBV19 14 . TGTGCCAGTAGTGCCACAGGGGGGGTCTATGGCTACACCTTC CASSATGGVYGYTF
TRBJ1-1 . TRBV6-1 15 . TGTGCCAGCAGTGAAGCGCGGGGGATAGTGACTGAAGCTTTCTTT CASSEARGIVTEAFF
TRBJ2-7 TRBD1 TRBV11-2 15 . TGTGCCAGCAGCTCGGACAGGGAAAAGGGCTACGAGCAGTACTTC CASSSDREKGYEQYF
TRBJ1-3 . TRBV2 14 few TGTGCCAGCAGTGGGAGGGGAGCTGGAAACACCATATATTTT CASSGRGAGNTIYF